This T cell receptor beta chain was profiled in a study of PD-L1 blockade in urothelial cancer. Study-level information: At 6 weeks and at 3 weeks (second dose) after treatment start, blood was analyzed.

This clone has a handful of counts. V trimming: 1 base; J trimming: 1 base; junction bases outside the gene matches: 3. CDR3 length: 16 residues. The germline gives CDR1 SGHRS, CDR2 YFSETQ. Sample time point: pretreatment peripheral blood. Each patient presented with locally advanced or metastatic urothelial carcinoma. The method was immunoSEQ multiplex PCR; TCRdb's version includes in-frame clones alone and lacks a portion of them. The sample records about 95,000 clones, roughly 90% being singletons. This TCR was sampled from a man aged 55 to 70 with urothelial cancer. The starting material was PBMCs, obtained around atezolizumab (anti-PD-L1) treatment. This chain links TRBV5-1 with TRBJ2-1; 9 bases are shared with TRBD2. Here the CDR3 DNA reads TGCGCCAGCAGCTTGTTCGCGGGAGGGTCCTACAATGAGCAGTTCTTC. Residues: CASSLFAGGSYNEQFF.